These T cell receptor beta chains were read from a single sample in a study of regulatory T cells in long-lasting Graves disease. In TCRdb, the multiplex PCR reads were re-called with MiXCR into one record per CDR3 protein. This table holds around 450,000 distinct CDR3 sequences, about 16% found once. The same sample was also used in a study of T cells in Graves' hyperthyroidism and ophthalmopathy.

The sample was peripheral blood mononuclear cells (PBMCs), taken at new diagnosis, from a patient treated with antithyroid drugs. These receptors originate from a woman aged 30 to 39 with Graves disease. The conserved cysteine and the conserved F or W are not part of the CDR3 here. Only some rows state a clone size, as once, few, many or a class for expanded clones.

CDR3aa	v_gene	j_gene	abundance	len
ASSFSSRTGLTDTQY	TRBV27	TRBJ2-3	many	15
AWSVPPGDEQF	TRBV30	TRBJ2-1	many	11
ASSLDAGNEQF	TRBV11-1	TRBJ2-1	many	11
SVEGTGGTEQY	TRBV29-1	TRBJ2-7	many	11
ASSLDSGIKVQF	TRBV11-3	TRBJ2-1	-	12
ASSLAPGQLTGELF	TRBV7-9	TRBJ2-2	-	14
ASSITGGSGNTIY	TRBV19	TRBJ1-3	once	13
ASSSRDLYNEQF	TRBV11-2	TRBJ2-1	many	12
ASSWNAAETQY	TRBV5-1	TRBJ2-5	many	11
ASSPWRTTGTAYGYGYT	TRBV27	TRBJ1-2	many	17
SVADLSNQPQH	TRBV29-1	TRBJ1-5	many	11
ASSPRPPDNTEAF	TRBV11-3	TRBJ1-1	-	13
AFRGPGELF	TRBV7-8	TRBJ2-2	many	9
ASSSAGTGSYEQY	TRBV6-5	TRBJ2-7	few	13
ASSAWGAPAIGAEAF	TRBV25-1	TRBJ1-1	many	15
ASSRGTSSTDTQY	TRBV12-3/TRBV12-4	TRBJ2-3	-	13
ASSFGGLAVEQF	TRBV11-2	TRBJ2-1	many	12
SASSGTSGSVGTGELF	TRBV20-1	TRBJ2-2	few	16
ASRGTSGTPNEQF	TRBV2	TRBJ2-1	many	13
ASSQVGRQETQY	TRBV4-1	TRBJ2-5	many	12
ASSDPGLVGYT	TRBV2	TRBJ1-2	many	11
ASSQGDRQNPYEQY	TRBV3-1	TRBJ2-7	many	14
ASSSGGGLYGYT	TRBV7-8	TRBJ1-2	many	12
ASSVGIGGQGDGEQF	TRBV9	TRBJ2-1	few	15
ASSDPYGLAGTSTDTQY	TRBV6-4	TRBJ2-3	few	17
ASSWETSGRNTGELF	TRBV5-1	TRBJ2-2	many	15
ASSVLDGGNIQY	TRBV6-4	TRBJ2-4	few	12
ATSGRGGGSYEQY	TRBV15	TRBJ2-7	few	13
ATGTSGTGNEQF	TRBV2	TRBJ2-1	once	12
ASSLAGTARETQY	TRBV7-9	TRBJ2-5	-	13
ASSLIARKYSGANVLT	TRBV12-3/TRBV12-4	TRBJ2-6	-	16
SARGLKTRRQF	TRBV20-1	TRBJ2-1	many	11
ASSPSLEAQETQY	TRBV11-2	TRBJ2-5	many	13
ASRPGTSRRNMKRYEQY	TRBV19	TRBJ2-7	many	17
ASSPYGLAGGGDTDTQY	TRBV6-2/TRBV6-3	TRBJ2-3	-	17
ASSFSPGRSYNEQF	TRBV13	TRBJ2-1	-	14
ATSGAQGYT	TRBV6-1	TRBJ1-2	-	9
AISESPKTGGNQPQH	TRBV10-3	TRBJ1-5	many	15
ASSLDSGRETQY	TRBV12-3/TRBV12-4	TRBJ2-5	many	12
ASSLDSGSAYEQY	TRBV5-1	TRBJ2-7	-	13
ASQAESNEQY	TRBV27	TRBJ2-7	many	10
SARDVGTTYEQY	TRBV20-1	TRBJ2-7	few	12
ATVRAGGKSSGNTIY	TRBV15	TRBJ1-3	few	15
ASSSPRGPVPETQY	TRBV27	TRBJ2-5	many	14
SAVTDREGSAF	TRBV29-1	TRBJ1-1	many	11
ASSQVLAGGPLGIGEQF	TRBV3-1	TRBJ2-1	-	17
ASSPGQGDGYT	TRBV12-3/TRBV12-4	TRBJ1-2	few	11
ASSYRQGSSYNSPLH	TRBV27	TRBJ1-6	many	15
ASKPTSGTINEQF	TRBV5-1	TRBJ2-1	few	13
ASSALLQGEQY	TRBV2	TRBJ2-7	few	11
ASSRPLGTEAF	TRBV7-9	TRBJ1-1	few	11
ASSDSLAGVNTGELF	TRBV6-4	TRBJ2-2	few	15